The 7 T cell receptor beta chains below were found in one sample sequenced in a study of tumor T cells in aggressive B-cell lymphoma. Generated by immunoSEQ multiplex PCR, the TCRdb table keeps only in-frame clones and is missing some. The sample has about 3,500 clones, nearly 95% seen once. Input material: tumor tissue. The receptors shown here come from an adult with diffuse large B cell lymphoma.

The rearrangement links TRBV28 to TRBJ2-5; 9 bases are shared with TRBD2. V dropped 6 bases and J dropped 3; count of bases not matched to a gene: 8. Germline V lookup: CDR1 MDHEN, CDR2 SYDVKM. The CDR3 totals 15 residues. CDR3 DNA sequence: TGTGCCAGCAGAGCGGGGGGAGCCAATAAAGAGACCCAGTACTTC. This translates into CASRAGGANKETQYF.

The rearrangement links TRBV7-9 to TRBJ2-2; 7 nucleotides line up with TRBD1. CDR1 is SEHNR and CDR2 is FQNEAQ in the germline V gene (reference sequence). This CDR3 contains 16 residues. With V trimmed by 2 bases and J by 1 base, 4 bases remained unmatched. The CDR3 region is CASSLFGQENTGELFF. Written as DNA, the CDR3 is TGTGCCAGCAGCTTATTTGGACAGGAGAACACCGGGGAGCTGTTTTTT. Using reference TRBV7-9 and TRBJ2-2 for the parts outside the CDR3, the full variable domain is DTGVSQNPRHKITKRGQNVTFRCDPISEHNRLYWYRQTLGQGPEFLTYFQNEAQLEKSRLLSDRFSAERPKGSFSTLEIQRTEQGDSAMYLCASSLFGQENTGELFFGEGSRLTVL.

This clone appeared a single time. The CDR3 DNA reads as TGTGCCAGCAGCGGGGACCCGGGACTAGCGAGCTACGAGCAGTACTTC. This encodes CASSGDPGLASYEQYF. This chain links TRBV9 with TRBJ2-7; 10 bases map to TRBD2. Germline CDR1 and CDR2: SGDLS and YYNGEE. CDR3 length equals 16 residues. Trimming at V came to 3 bases and at J to 3 bases, leaving 9 bases not matched to a gene.

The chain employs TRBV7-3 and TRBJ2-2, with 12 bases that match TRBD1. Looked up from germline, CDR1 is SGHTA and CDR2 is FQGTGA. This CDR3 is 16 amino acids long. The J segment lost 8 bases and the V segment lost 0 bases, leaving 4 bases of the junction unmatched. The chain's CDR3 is CASSLTGQGAKGELFF. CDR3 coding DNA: TGTGCCAGCAGCTTAACGGGACAGGGGGCGAAAGGGGAGCTGTTTTTT.

The CDR3 spells CASSLGKGGSNTIYF. The CDR3 region has the DNA TGTGCCAGCAGCTTAGGCAAAGGGGGCTCAAACACCATATATTTT. The V gene is TRBV11-2, the J gene TRBJ1-3; 7 bases agree with TRBD1. Per the germline V gene, CDR1 is SGHAT and CDR2 is FQNNGV. The CDR3 runs to 15 residues. The ends lost 1 base at V and 6 bases at J; junction bases unmatched: 6.

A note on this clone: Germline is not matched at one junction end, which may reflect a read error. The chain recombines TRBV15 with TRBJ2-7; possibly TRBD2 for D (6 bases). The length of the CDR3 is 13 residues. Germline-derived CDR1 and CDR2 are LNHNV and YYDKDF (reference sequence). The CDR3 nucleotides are TGTGCCACCAGCAGAGACTGGACGGGGGAGCAGTACTTT. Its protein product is CATSRDWTGEQYF.

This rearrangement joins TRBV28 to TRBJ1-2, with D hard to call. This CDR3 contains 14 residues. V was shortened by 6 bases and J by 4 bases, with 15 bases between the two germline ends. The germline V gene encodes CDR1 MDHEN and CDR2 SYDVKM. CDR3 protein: CASSQRLGGYGYTF. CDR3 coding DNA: TGTGCCAGCAGCCAGCGACTCGGCGGCTATGGCTACACCTTC.